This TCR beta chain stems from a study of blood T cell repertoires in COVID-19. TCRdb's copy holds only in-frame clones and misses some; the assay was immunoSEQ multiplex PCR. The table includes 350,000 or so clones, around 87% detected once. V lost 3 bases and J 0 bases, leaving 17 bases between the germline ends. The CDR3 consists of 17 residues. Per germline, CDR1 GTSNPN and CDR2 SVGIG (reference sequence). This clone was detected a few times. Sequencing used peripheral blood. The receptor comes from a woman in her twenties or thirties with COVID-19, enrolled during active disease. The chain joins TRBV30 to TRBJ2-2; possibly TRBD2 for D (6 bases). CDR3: CAWSPEFAGPNTGELFF. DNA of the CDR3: TGTGCCTGGAGCCCGGAGTTTGCGGGGCCGAACACCGGGGAGCTGTTTTTT.